One and the same sample provided the 20 T cell receptor beta chains below, sequenced in a study of identical twins (dated by TCRdb to the mid-2010s). The library was generated by 5' RACE. Sequencing instrument: Illumina HiSeq 2000. TCRdb reprocessed the public reads (quality trimming at Q25 with fastp, clone calling with MiXCR) and kept in-frame beta chains. Merged by CDR3 protein, the rows form single entries marked with the most common genes and DNA. For this sample there are some 900,000 distinct CDR3 sequences; 9% to 15% appear just once. The top ten clones comprise around 1.6% of the sample. The same sample was also used in a study of yellow fever vaccine responses in identical twins.

The sequenced sample consisted of PBMCs. The receptors derive from a young woman in good health.

The gene calls are TRBV12-3 or TRBV12-4 and TRBJ1-1; D is unresolved. Trimming removed 5 bases at V and 6 bases at J, with 10 bases between. CDR3 length: 12 amino acids. CDR3 region: CASSPRTPEAFF. DNA for the CDR3: TGTGCCAGCAGTCCCCGGACCCCTGAAGCTTTCTTT.

This CDR3 is CASGFQAKGLAGSTDTQYF. In DNA form, the CDR3 reads TGTGCTAGTGGTTTCCAAGCCAAAGGACTAGCGGGATCCACAGATACGCAGTATTTT. This sequence joins TRBV12-5 and TRBJ2-3; 12 bases agree with TRBD2. Germline V gives CDR1 LGHNT, CDR2 FRNRAP. The CDR3 is 19 amino acids. Trimming cost V 3 bases and J 2 bases; bases outside gene matches: 12.

The chain is built from TRBV15 and TRBJ1-2, with D unresolved. CDR3 size: 15 residues. Per the germline V gene, CDR1 is LNHNV and CDR2 is YYDKDF (reference sequence). V lost 1 base, J lost 4 bases, and 13 bases lay in between. In DNA, the CDR3 is TGTGCCACCAGCAGAGGTGAGGGCGGAAGCTATGGCTACACCTTC. Translating gives CATSRGEGGSYGYTF.

V gene TRBV6-5 combines with J gene TRBJ2-5; the D gene could be TRBD1 or TRBD2 (5 bases each). V was shortened by 0 bases and J by 5 bases, with 16 bases between the two germline ends. Germline V gives CDR1 MNHEY, CDR2 SVGAGI. The CDR3 runs 16 residues. The CDR3 spells CASSYSGRDPAETQYF. The CDR3 bases are TGTGCCAGCAGTTACTCTGGTCGGGACCCCGCGGAGACCCAGTACTTC.

This clonotype showed up many times. The J gene is TRBJ2-7, the V gene TRBV11-1; no firm D call. CDR1 is SGHAT, CDR2 FQDESV, per germline (reference sequence). CDR3 length: 15 residues. With 3 bases removed from V and 0 bases from J, the gap between germline ends came to 12 bases. In DNA form, the CDR3 reads TGTGCCAGCAGCTTGGGCCGTACGAGCTCCTACGAGCAGTACTTC. This encodes CASSLGRTSSYEQYF.

The chain couples TRBV4-1 to TRBJ1-2, with 8 bases fitting TRBD1. V was clipped by 0 bases and J by 3 bases; unmatched bases: 3. The CDR3 runs to 15 residues. Germline CDR1 and CDR2: MGHRA and YSYEKL. The CDR3 loop is CASSQEDRVDYGYTF. In DNA, the CDR3 is TGCGCCAGCAGCCAAGAGGACAGGGTGGACTATGGCTACACCTTC.

This clonotype was counted only a few times. V gene TRBV29-1 combines with J gene TRBJ2-5, with TRBD1 matching 7 bases. With 3 bases clipped from V and 4 bases from J, the junction kept 8 bases outside the gene matches. Germline V CDR1 and CDR2: SQVTM, ANQGSEA. This CDR3 contains 14 residues. The CDR3 DNA is TGCAGCGTTGATGTCAGGGGGAAACGAGAGACCCAGTACTTC. Its protein is CSVDVRGKRETQYF. Looking up the rest from reference TRBV29-1 and TRBJ2-5 gives the full variable domain: SAVISQKPSRDICQRGTSLTIQCQVDSQVTMMFWYRQQPGQSLTLIATANQGSEATYESGFVIDKFPISRPNLTFSTLTVSNMSPEDSSIYLCSVDVRGKRETQYFGPGTRLLVL.

This chain links TRBV27 with TRBJ2-3; 11 nucleotides align to TRBD2. Germline trimming cut 4 bases from V and 5 bases from J; bases unmatched to any gene: 8. In germline, CDR1 is MNHEY, CDR2 SMNVEV (reference sequence). The CDR3 is 16 amino acids. CDR3 DNA: TGTGCCAGCAGTTCGGGACTAGCGGCGATGGGAGATACGCAGTATTTT. Amino acid sequence: CASSSGLAAMGDTQYF.

Many counts were recorded for this clonotype. This chain joins TRBV24-1 and TRBJ2-1, with 13 bases matching TRBD2. Germline V gives CDR1 KGHDR, CDR2 SFDVKD. This CDR3 has 19 residues. V was clipped by 4 bases and J by 2 bases; unmatched bases: 10. The CDR3 loop is CATSDHTRTSGRTYNEQFF. The DNA for the CDR3 is TGTGCCACCAGTGACCACACACGGACTAGCGGGAGAACCTACAATGAGCAGTTCTTC.

The chain has TRBV12-3 or TRBV12-4 and TRBJ1-2; 9 nucleotides align to TRBD1. The CDR3 loop spans 15 amino acids. V shed 2 bases and J 1 base; nucleotides not matched to a gene: 2. As DNA, the CDR3 is TGTGCCAGCAGTTTAACAGGGGGCGATAACTATGGCTACACCTTC. Its protein product is CASSLTGGDNYGYTF.

The rearrangement links TRBV20-1 to TRBJ1-4; TRBD1 is a possible D gene (5 bases). This CDR3 is built from 13 residues. CDR1 DFQATT and CDR2 SNEGSKA come from the germline V gene (reference sequence). The germline V and J ends were trimmed by 6 bases and 6 bases, with 14 bases remaining between them. The CDR3 protein is CSALTASHEKLFF. The CDR3 nucleotides read TGCAGTGCCTTGACAGCTAGTCATGAAAAACTGTTTTTT.

This clonotype was seen more than once but under ten times. This chain links TRBV4-1 with TRBJ2-7; the D is unclear. The V gene lost 1 base and the J gene lost 3 bases, with 7 bases spanning the gap. This CDR3 spans 13 amino acids. Germline assignment: CDR1 MGHRA and CDR2 YSYEKL. CDR3 nucleotides: TGCGCCAGCAGCCAAGGGGGTGGCTACGAGCAGTACTTC. Translating gives CASSQGGGYEQYF.

Many counts were recorded for this clonotype. The chain joins TRBV4-1 to TRBJ2-1; 14 bases line up with TRBD2. The ends lost 1 base at V and 5 bases at J; junction bases unmatched: 13. This CDR3 spans 20 amino acids. CDR1 MGHRA and CDR2 YSYEKL come from the germline V gene. Here the CDR3 DNA reads TGCGCCAGCAGCCAAGTTTCCGGGACTAGCGGGAGCCGGCGAAACAATGAGCAGTTCTTC. Translated: CASSQVSGTSGSRRNNEQFF.

J is TRBJ1-1 and V is TRBV29-1; 7 nucleotides agree with TRBD1. V dropped 0 bases and J dropped 0; count of bases not matched to a gene: 4. The CDR3 length is 15 residues. The germline V gene encodes CDR1 SQVTM and CDR2 ANQGSEA. The CDR3 reads CSVEDRQGLNTEAFF. The CDR3 region has the DNA TGCAGCGTTGAAGATAGACAGGGACTGAACACTGAAGCTTTCTTT.

A few counts support this clonotype. The chain carries TRBV6-6 and TRBJ1-1, with 8 bases identical to TRBD1. The CDR3 covers 17 residues. Losses at the gene ends were 2 bases for V and 4 bases for J; bases not matched to a gene: 12. Germline CDR1 MNHNY, CDR2 SVGAGI (reference sequence). CDR3 sequence reads: CASSYTPQGALVTEAFF. CDR3 bases: TGTGCCAGCAGTTACACCCCCCAGGGGGCGTTAGTCACTGAAGCTTTCTTT.

The V and J genes are TRBV5-1 and TRBJ2-5; D remains unclear. Trimming took off 0 bases at V and 1 base at J, with 10 bases between the two ends. Germline CDR1 reads SGHRS; CDR2 reads YFSETQ. There are 15 residues in the CDR3. The CDR3: CASSLEGSLQETQYF. CDR3 nucleotides: TGCGCCAGCAGCTTGGAGGGCAGCCTCCAAGAGACCCAGTACTTC.

The rearrangement joins TRBV3-1 to TRBJ1-1; D may be TRBD1 (5 bases). This CDR3 has 14 amino acids. Germline V CDR1 and CDR2: LGHDT, YNNKEL (reference sequence). Trimming took 0 bases from V and 4 from J, leaving 9 bases between them. The chain's CDR3 is CASSQDFGGTEAFF. In DNA, the CDR3 is TGTGCCAGCAGCCAAGATTTCGGGGGCACTGAAGCTTTCTTT.

The CDR3 region has the DNA TGCAGTGCCACACTAGCGGGAGTGAACGAGCAGTACTTC. It is translated as CSATLAGVNEQYF. V gene TRBV20-1 combines with J gene TRBJ2-7, with TRBD2 identical over 11 bases. V lost 6 bases and J lost 5; bases outside the gene matches: 6. CDR1 DFQATT and CDR2 SNEGSKA come from the germline V gene (reference sequence). The CDR3 is 13 residues long.

This clonotype was seen ten or more times. V gene TRBV7-8 combines with J gene TRBJ1-1, with no clear D. There are 15 residues in the CDR3. Germline assignment: CDR1 SGHVS and CDR2 FQNEAQ. Trimming cost V 6 bases and J 1 base, with 15 bases left between them. The CDR3 is CASREARGGNTEAFF. For the CDR3, the DNA is TGTGCCAGCAGGGAGGCCCGGGGAGGGAACACTGAAGCTTTCTTT.

CDR3 in amino acids: CASSPNGGPDTQYF. CDR3 nucleotide sequence: TGTGCCAGCTCACCAAACGGGGGTCCAGATACGCAGTATTTT. V is TRBV18 and J is TRBJ2-3, with D tentatively TRBD2 (6 bases). The V end was cut by 2 bases, the J end by 4 bases, with 10 bases between. The germline CDR1 and CDR2 sequences are KGHSH and LQKENI. This CDR3 has 14 residues.